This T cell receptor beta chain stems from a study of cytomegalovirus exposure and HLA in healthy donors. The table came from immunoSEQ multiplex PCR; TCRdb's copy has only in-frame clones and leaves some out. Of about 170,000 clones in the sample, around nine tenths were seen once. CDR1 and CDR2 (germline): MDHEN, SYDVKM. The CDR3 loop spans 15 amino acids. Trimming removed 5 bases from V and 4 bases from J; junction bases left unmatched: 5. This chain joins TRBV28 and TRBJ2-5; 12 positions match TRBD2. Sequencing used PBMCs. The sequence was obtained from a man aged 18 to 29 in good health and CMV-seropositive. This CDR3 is CASSTPLAGGETQYF. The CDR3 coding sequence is TGTGCCAGCAGTACCCCACTAGCGGGAGGAGAGACCCAGTACTTC.